This TCR beta chain is from a study of OX40 agonist ivuxolimab in advanced cancers. Study information: Age averaged 60 years (range roughly 23 to 85), and 70% to 85% were male. General study findings and limits: More expanded clones were found, on average, in CD8+ than in CD4+ T cells.

A remark on this clone: Its target is not known.

Sequencing was performed with immunoSEQ multiplex PCR; in TCRdb, only in-frame clones are kept and a portion is missing. Of about 64,000 clones listed, 80% to 90% are singletons. Sample: CD4+ or CD8+ T cells sorted from blood, taken in a trial of the OX40 agonist ivuxolimab. This receptor was identified in an adult with an advanced solid tumor such as melanoma, head and neck, liver or kidney cancer.

This CDR3 reads CASSTGPKNYEQYF. The CDR3 DNA reads TGTGCCAGCAGCACCGGGCCCAAAAACTACGAGCAGTACTTC. This sequence joins TRBV11-2 and TRBJ2-7; D is unresolved. The CDR3 has 14 residues. Trimming left V 5 bases short and J 3 bases short, with 14 bases between. The germline V gene has CDR1 SGHAT and CDR2 FQNNGV.